This TCR beta chain derives from a study of Graves' ophthalmopathy and Graves' hyperthyroidism. Study-wide context: Peripheral blood sampling preceded any treatment and occurred at initial diagnosis. The study, taken as a whole, reports: The blood repertoire also included most expanded thyroid clonotypes above 0.001 frequency.

This clonotype turned up a few times. Its specificity is not known. Trimming removed 3 bases from V and 8 bases from J; junction bases left unmatched: 4. Germline V gives CDR1 GTSNPN, CDR2 SVGIG (reference sequence). The CDR3 totals 13 residues. Each donor who had ophthalmopathy showed moderate-to-severe activity, a CAS of ≥3, a NOSPECS of ≥4, and a duration under 3 months. Diagnosis was based on clinical symptoms, serum thyroxine, TRAb, thyroid ultrasound and orbital computed tomography. Amplification from RNA transcripts yielded the TCR beta CDR3 regions. First-round RT-PCR employed HTBI primers, with a second-round multiplex PCR after it. TCRdb reprocessed the multiplex PCR reads with MiXCR, giving one entry per CDR3 protein. Counted here are roughly 50,000 distinct CDR3 sequences, roughly half occurring once; the ten biggest clones make up 4.7%.

The source material was peripheral blood. The J gene is TRBJ1-4, the V gene TRBV30; TRBD1 agrees at 9 bases. This clonotype was obtained from an adult woman with Graves' ophthalmopathy. The CDR3 protein is CAWRTGTGEKLFF. CDR3 coding DNA: TGTGCCTGGAGAACCGGGACAGGGGAAAAACTGTTTTTT.